The clone carrying this TCR beta chain was detected a few times. Primers used in a second PCR of roughly 6 to 12 cycles were a sample-barcoded 5' primer and a J-beta primer mix. All cDNA molecules were each tagged by a template-switch adaptor with 12 random nucleotides. TCRdb ran MiXCR on the 5' RACE reads and lists one entry per CDR3 protein. The sample lists 800,000 or so distinct CDR3 sequences, 20% to 25% seen once, with under 4.5% in the top ten. The data belong to a study of blood T cells in healthy people across ages. These same records also appear under a second study, on T cells of mothers and their children.

The TCR comes from a boy younger than 18 in good health. The sequenced sample was blood.

CDR3: CASSLDPGYGYTF. The CDR3 DNA sequence: TGTGCCAGCAGCTTGGACCCGGGATATGGCTACACCTTC. The chain carries TRBV5-6 and TRBJ1-2; D gene unclear. Trimming took 0 bases from V and 5 from J, leaving 8 bases between them. This CDR3 is 13 amino acids long. The germline gives CDR1 SGHDT, CDR2 YYEEEE.